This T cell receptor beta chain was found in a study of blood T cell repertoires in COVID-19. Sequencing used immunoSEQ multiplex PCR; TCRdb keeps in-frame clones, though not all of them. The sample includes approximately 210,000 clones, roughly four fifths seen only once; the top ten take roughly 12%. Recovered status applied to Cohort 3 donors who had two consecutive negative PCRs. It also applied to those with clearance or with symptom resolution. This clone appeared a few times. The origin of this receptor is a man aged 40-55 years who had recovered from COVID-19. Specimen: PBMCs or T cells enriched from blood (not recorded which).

CDR3 coding DNA: TGTGCCAGCAGCCACAATAGCGGGAGTTCCTCTGGGGCCAACGTCCTGACTTTC. Encoded protein: CASSHNSGSSSGANVLTF. V gene TRBV4-2 combines with J gene TRBJ2-6; 9 bases match TRBD2. Germline CDR1 is LGHNA and CDR2 is YNFKEQ. The CDR3 is made up of 18 amino acids. Unmatched junction bases numbered 6, after V lost 3 bases and J lost 0 bases.